This is a list of T cell receptor beta chains from one sample in a study of Ad26.COV2.S vaccination and SARS-CoV-2 variants. The assay was immunoSEQ multiplex PCR, and TCRdb's table has in-frame clones only and misses some. The table shows roughly 460,000 clones, with about 88% occurring only once. Sample: peripheral blood, taken in a trial of Ad26.COV2.S vaccine versus placebo. These receptors were taken from a person between 18 and 59 years old who received the Ad26.COV2.S COVID-19 vaccine or a placebo. Each CDR3 is given with its conserved first and last residue. A D gene is named only where the DNA matches it firmly. Size is omitted from some rows. Given values are once, few, many or a class for expanded clones.

D: -; V: TRBV6-2/TRBV6-3; J: TRBJ2-7; size: -; length: 18; CDR3: CASSYSLAVGRHSYEQYF; DNA: TGTGCCAGCAGTTACTCGCTTGCTGTTGGCAGGCACTCCTACGAGCAGTACTTC
D: -; V: TRBV27; J: TRBJ1-2; size: -; length: 14; CDR3: CASSSAGATGGYTF; DNA: TGTGCCAGCAGTTCCGCCGGGGCAACAGGGGGCTACACCTTC
D: -; V: TRBV5-1; J: TRBJ1-1; size: -; length: 15; CDR3: CASSFGSRMNTEAFF; DNA: TGCGCCAGCAGCTTCGGCAGCCGAATGAACACTGAAGCTTTCTTT
D: TRBD2; V: TRBV9; J: TRBJ2-7; size: -; length: 15; CDR3: CASSVGVSGYYEQYF; DNA: TGTGCCAGCAGCGTAGGAGTTAGCGGGTACTACGAGCAGTACTTC
D: -; V: TRBV5-1; J: TRBJ1-1; size: -; length: 16; CDR3: CASSLLGRNPNTEAFF; DNA: TGCGCCAGCAGCTTGCTAGGGCGGAACCCGAACACTGAAGCTTTCTTT
D: TRBD2; V: TRBV5-1; J: TRBJ2-5; size: -; length: 14; CDR3: CASTSREGLETQYF; DNA: TGCGCCAGCACCAGCAGGGAGGGACTAGAGACCCAGTACTTC
D: -; V: TRBV9; J: TRBJ2-2; size: -; length: 15; CDR3: CASSVGQVNTGELFF; DNA: TGTGCCAGCAGCGTAGGACAGGTGAACACCGGGGAGCTGTTTTTT
D: -; V: TRBV11-2; J: TRBJ1-1; size: -; length: 15; CDR3: CASRPVRGTNTEAFF; DNA: TGTGCCAGCCGCCCTGTGCGGGGTACGAACACTGAAGCTTTCTTT
D: -; V: TRBV6-5; J: TRBJ2-2; size: few; length: 15; CDR3: CASSYFGTQTGELFF; DNA: TGTGCCAGCAGTTACTTCGGGACACAAACCGGGGAGCTGTTTTTT
D: -; V: TRBV6-5; J: TRBJ2-3; size: -; length: 15; CDR3: CASSYSRGASDTQYF; DNA: TGTGCCAGCAGTTACTCTAGGGGCGCTTCGGATACGCAGTATTTT
D: TRBD2; V: TRBV7-2; J: TRBJ2-5; size: -; length: 15; CDR3: CASSVTSGEQETQYF; DNA: TGTGCCAGCAGCGTCACTAGCGGGGAGCAAGAGACCCAGTACTTC
D: TRBD1; V: TRBV24-1; J: TRBJ1-2; size: once; length: 13; CDR3: CATSETGSYGYTF; DNA: TGTGCCACCAGTGAGACAGGGAGCTATGGCTACACCTTC
D: TRBD1; V: TRBV7-6; J: TRBJ1-6; size: -; length: 16; CDR3: CASSYTPGGGNSPLHF; DNA: TGTGCCAGCAGCTACACCCCAGGGGGCGGTAATTCACCCCTCCACTTT
D: -; V: TRBV9; J: TRBJ2-7; size: -; length: 10; CDR3: CASSPEEQYF; DNA: TGTGCCAGCAGCCCAGAAGAGCAGTACTTC
D: -; V: TRBV2; J: TRBJ1-1; size: -; length: 10; CDR3: CASRGGEAFF; DNA: TGTGCCAGCAGAGGGGGGGAAGCTTTCTTT
D: -; V: TRBV7-9; J: TRBJ2-1; size: -; length: 15; CDR3: CASSLGLSSYNEQFF; DNA: TGTGCCAGCAGCTTAGGGCTTAGCTCCTACAATGAGCAGTTCTTC
D: -; V: TRBV2; J: TRBJ1-6; size: few; length: 13; CDR3: CASGRGGHSPLHF; DNA: TGTGCCAGCGGAAGGGGTGGCCATTCACCCCTCCACTTT
D: -; V: TRBV7-9; J: TRBJ1-4; size: -; length: 14; CDR3: CASSRTGLNEKLFF; DNA: TGTGCCAGCAGCCGAACAGGGCTTAATGAAAAACTGTTTTTT
D: TRBD1; V: TRBV2; J: TRBJ2-7; size: once; length: 13; CDR3: CASTRDRDYEQYF; DNA: TGTGCCAGCACCCGGGACAGGGACTACGAGCAGTACTTC
D: -; V: TRBV19; J: TRBJ1-3; size: -; length: 14; CDR3: CASKTVHSGNTIYF; DNA: TGTGCCAGTAAGACAGTCCACTCTGGAAACACCATATATTTT
D: TRBD1; V: TRBV4-1; J: TRBJ2-7; size: -; length: 17; CDR3: CASSQGVIRAGGNEQYF; DNA: TGCGCCAGCAGCCAAGGGGTGATCCGGGCAGGGGGCAACGAGCAGTACTTC
D: -; V: TRBV2; J: TRBJ1-5; size: -; length: 15; CDR3: CASSPPSRGGQPQHF; DNA: TGTGCCAGCAGTCCCCCATCAAGGGGTGGACAGCCCCAGCATTTT
D: -; V: TRBV20-1; J: TRBJ1-1; size: -; length: 11; CDR3: CSARPGTEAFF; DNA: TGCAGTGCTAGGCCCGGGACGGAAGCTTTCTTT
D: TRBD1; V: TRBV29-1; J: TRBJ1-1; size: -; length: 14; CDR3: CSATGAGKGPEAFF; DNA: TGCAGCGCCACAGGGGCAGGGAAAGGACCTGAAGCTTTCTTT
D: -; V: TRBV7-3; J: TRBJ2-7; size: -; length: 13; CDR3: CASSLTQGREQYF; DNA: TGTGCCAGCAGCTTAACGCAGGGGCGCGAGCAGTACTTC
D: -; V: TRBV15; J: TRBJ1-5; size: -; length: 19; CDR3: CATSANVEGPVYSNQPQHF; DNA: TGTGCCACCAGCGCTAACGTCGAGGGGCCCGTGTATAGCAATCAGCCCCAGCATTTT
D: -; V: TRBV18; J: TRBJ2-7; size: -; length: 13; CDR3: CASSERDNYEQYF; DNA: TGTGCCAGCTCGGAGAGGGATAACTACGAGCAGTACTTC
D: -; V: TRBV6-1; J: TRBJ2-7; size: -; length: 15; CDR3: CASSHLGISPWGQYF; DNA: TGTGCCAGCAGCCACCTGGGGATCTCTCCTTGGGGGCAGTACTTC
D: -; V: TRBV6-5; J: TRBJ2-2; size: -; length: 15; CDR3: CASIRSLEPTGELFF; DNA: TGTGCCAGCATTAGGTCCCTGGAGCCCACCGGGGAGCTGTTTTTT
D: -; V: TRBV7-8; J: TRBJ1-3; size: -; length: 14; CDR3: CASSSQDSGNTIYF; DNA: TGTGCCAGCAGCTCACAAGACTCTGGAAACACCATATATTTT
D: -; V: TRBV6-5; J: TRBJ1-3; size: -; length: 15; CDR3: CASSLRDGLRNTIYF; DNA: TGTGCCAGCAGTTTACGGGACGGGTTGAGAAACACCATATATTTT
D: -; V: TRBV18; J: TRBJ1-2; size: -; length: 14; CDR3: CASSPPPGNYGYTF; DNA: TGTGCCAGCTCACCACCCCCAGGGAACTATGGCTACACCTTC
D: -; V: TRBV5-8; J: TRBJ1-5; size: -; length: 14; CDR3: CASSFGENRQPQHF; DNA: TGTGCCAGCAGCTTCGGGGAGAACCGACAGCCCCAGCATTTT
D: -; V: TRBV6-6; J: TRBJ2-7; size: -; length: 12; CDR3: CASAVTTYEQYF; DNA: TGTGCCAGCGCCGTCACTACCTACGAGCAGTACTTC
D: -; V: TRBV23-1; J: TRBJ1-6; size: -; length: 14; CDR3: CASRSGGLFWPLHF; DNA: TGCGCCAGCAGGAGTGGGGGACTTTTTTGGCCCCTCCACTTT
D: TRBD2; V: TRBV27; J: TRBJ2-1; size: -; length: 17; CDR3: CASSSRHTSGAYNEQFF; DNA: TGTGCCAGCAGTTCCCGCCATACTAGCGGGGCATACAATGAGCAGTTCTTC
D: -; V: TRBV5-1; J: TRBJ1-1; size: -; length: 15; CDR3: CASSLGIVMNTEAFF; DNA: TGCGCCAGCAGCTTGGGGATAGTAATGAACACTGAAGCTTTCTTT
D: TRBD1; V: TRBV5-1; J: TRBJ1-2; size: -; length: 16; CDR3: CASSLGPRGPDYGYTF; DNA: TGCGCCAGCAGCTTGGGCCCCAGGGGGCCGGACTATGGCTACACCTTC
D: -; V: TRBV27; J: TRBJ1-6; size: -; length: 13; CDR3: CASSFWGNSPLHF; DNA: TGTGCCAGCAGTTTTTGGGGGAATTCACCCCTCCACTTT
D: TRBD1; V: TRBV7-2; J: TRBJ2-3; size: -; length: 15; CDR3: CASSRQGSLTDTQYF; DNA: TGTGCCAGCAGCAGACAGGGATCTTTAACAGATACGCAGTATTTT
D: -; V: TRBV15; J: TRBJ1-1; size: -; length: 16; CDR3: CATSRDPGLENTEAFF; DNA: TGTGCCACCAGCAGAGACCCGGGACTGGAGAACACTGAAGCTTTCTTT
D: -; V: TRBV14; J: TRBJ1-1; size: -; length: 13; CDR3: CASSLGGGSEAFF; DNA: TGTGCCAGCAGCCTGGGGGGGGGCTCTGAAGCTTTCTTT
D: TRBD1; V: TRBV30; J: TRBJ1-6; size: few; length: 13; CDR3: CAWTGQSNSPLHF; DNA: TGTGCCTGGACGGGACAGAGTAATTCACCCCTCCACTTT
D: TRBD2; V: TRBV5-4; J: TRBJ2-1; size: -; length: 17; CDR3: CASSRPGAGGRYNEQFF; DNA: TGTGCCAGCAGCCGCCCGGGAGCGGGGGGGCGCTACAATGAGCAGTTCTTC
D: -; V: TRBV12-3/TRBV12-4; J: TRBJ1-6; size: -; length: 12; CDR3: CASSRNSSPLHF; DNA: TGTGCCAGCAGTCGGAACAGTTCACCCCTCCACTTT
D: -; V: TRBV6-5; J: TRBJ2-3; size: once; length: 15; CDR3: CASSPAGLGTDTQYF; DNA: TGTGCCAGCAGCCCGGCGGGGTTGGGCACAGATACGCAGTATTTT
D: TRBD1; V: TRBV25-1; J: TRBJ2-2; size: -; length: 15; CDR3: CASSDITGDAGELFF; DNA: TGTGCCAGCAGTGATATAACAGGGGATGCCGGGGAGCTGTTTTTT
D: -; V: TRBV15; J: TRBJ2-3; size: -; length: 16; CDR3: CATSPYWAGVTDTQYF; DNA: TGTGCCACCAGCCCTTACTGGGCGGGCGTCACAGATACGCAGTATTTT
D: TRBD1; V: TRBV7-9; J: TRBJ1-3; size: -; length: 16; CDR3: CASSKIDRGDGNTIYF; DNA: TGTGCCAGCAGCAAGATAGACAGGGGGGATGGAAACACCATATATTTT
D: -; V: TRBV19; J: TRBJ1-1; size: once; length: 15; CDR3: CASSSQPPPLNEAFF; DNA: TGTGCCAGTAGTAGCCAACCACCTCCATTGAATGAAGCTTTCTTT
D: -; V: TRBV7-9; J: TRBJ2-1; size: -; length: 15; CDR3: CASRSTPFSYNEQFF; DNA: TGTGCCAGCCGATCGACTCCATTCTCCTACAATGAGCAGTTCTTC
D: -; V: TRBV3-1/TRBV3-2; J: TRBJ1-5; size: -; length: 15; CDR3: CASSQGVHSNQPQHF; DNA: TGTGCCAGCAGCCAAGGGGTTCACAGCAATCAGCCCCAGCATTTT
D: -; V: TRBV18; J: TRBJ1-3; size: -; length: 13; CDR3: CASSPNSGNTIYF; DNA: TGTGCCAGCTCACCGAACTCTGGAAACACCATATATTTT
D: TRBD2; V: TRBV6-5; J: TRBJ2-1; size: -; length: 15; CDR3: CASSQTSGGYNEQFF; DNA: TGTGCCAGCAGCCAAACTAGCGGGGGATACAATGAGCAGTTCTTC
D: TRBD1; V: TRBV29-1; J: TRBJ2-3; size: -; length: 14; CDR3: CSVDGGQGADTQYF; DNA: TGCAGCGTTGATGGGGGACAGGGTGCAGATACGCAGTATTTT
D: -; V: TRBV10-2; J: TRBJ1-2; size: -; length: 13; CDR3: CASSEQGPYGYTF; DNA: TGCGCCAGCAGTGAGCAGGGCCCCTATGGCTACACCTTC
D: -; V: TRBV2; J: TRBJ1-1; size: -; length: 13; CDR3: CASSERGTAEAFF; DNA: TGTGCCAGCAGTGAAAGGGGAACAGCTGAAGCTTTCTTT
D: -; V: TRBV27; J: TRBJ1-1; size: -; length: 13; CDR3: CASSPLTANEAFF; DNA: TGTGCCAGCAGTCCGTTGACGGCCAATGAAGCTTTCTTT
D: -; V: TRBV7-9; J: TRBJ1-2; size: -; length: 14; CDR3: CASSFQGEGYGYTF; DNA: TGTGCCAGCAGCTTCCAAGGGGAGGGCTATGGCTACACCTTC